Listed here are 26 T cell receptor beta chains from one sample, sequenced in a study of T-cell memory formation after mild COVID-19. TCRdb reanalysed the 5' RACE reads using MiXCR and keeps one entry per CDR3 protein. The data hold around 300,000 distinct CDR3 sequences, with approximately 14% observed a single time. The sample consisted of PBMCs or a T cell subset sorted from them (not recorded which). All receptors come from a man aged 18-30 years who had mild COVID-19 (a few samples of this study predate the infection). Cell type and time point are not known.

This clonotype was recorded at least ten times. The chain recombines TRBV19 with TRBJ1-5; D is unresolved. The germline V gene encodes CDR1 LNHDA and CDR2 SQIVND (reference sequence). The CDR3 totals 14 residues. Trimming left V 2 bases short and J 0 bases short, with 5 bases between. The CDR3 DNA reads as TGTGCCAGTAGTATACAGATTAGCAATCAGCCCCAGCATTTT. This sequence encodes CASSIQISNQPQHF.

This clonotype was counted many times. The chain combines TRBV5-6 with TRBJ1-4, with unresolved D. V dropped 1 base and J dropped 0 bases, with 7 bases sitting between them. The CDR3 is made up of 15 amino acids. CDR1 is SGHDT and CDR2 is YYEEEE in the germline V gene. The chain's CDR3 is CASSLWAATNEKLFF. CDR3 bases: TGTGCCAGCAGCTTGTGGGCAGCAACTAATGAAAAACTGTTTTTT.

CDR3 sequence reads: CASSLSLVGNEQFF. DNA of the CDR3: TGTGCCAGCAGTTTATCCTTGGTGGGGAATGAGCAGTTCTTC. This sequence joins TRBV27 and TRBJ2-1; D gene ambiguous. V was cut by 0 bases and J by 7 bases, with 10 bases left in between. The CDR3 is 14 amino acids. Germline lookup yields CDR1 MNHEY and CDR2 SMNVEV (reference sequence).

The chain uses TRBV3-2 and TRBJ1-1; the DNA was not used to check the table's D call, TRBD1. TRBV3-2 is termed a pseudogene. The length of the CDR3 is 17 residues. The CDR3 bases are TGTGCCAGCAGCCAACGGGACAGGGAATACCCGAACACTGAAGCTTTCTTT. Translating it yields CASSQRDREYPNTEAFF.

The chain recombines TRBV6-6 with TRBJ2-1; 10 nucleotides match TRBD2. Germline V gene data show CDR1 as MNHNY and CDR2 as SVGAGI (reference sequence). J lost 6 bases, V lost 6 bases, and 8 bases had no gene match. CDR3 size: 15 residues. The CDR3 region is CASRLPSGGLNEQFF. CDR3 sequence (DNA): TGTGCCAGCAGGCTCCCTAGCGGGGGACTCAATGAGCAGTTCTTC.

The CDR3 nucleotides read TGTGCCAGCAGCTTGGGTGGTGCAGGGCGCTACGAGCAGTACGTC. Residues: CASSLGGAGRYEQYV. The chain employs TRBV5-4 and TRBJ2-7, with D maybe TRBD1 (5 bases). The V end was cut by 0 bases, the J end by 3 bases, with 13 bases between. Germline CDR1 and CDR2: SGHNT and YYREEE (reference sequence). This CDR3 has 15 amino acids.

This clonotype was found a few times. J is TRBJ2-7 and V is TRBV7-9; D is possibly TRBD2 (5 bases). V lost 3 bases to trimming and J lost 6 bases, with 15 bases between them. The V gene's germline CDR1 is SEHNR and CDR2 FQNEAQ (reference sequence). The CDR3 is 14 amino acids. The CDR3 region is CASSFGGREGEQYV. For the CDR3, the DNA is TGTGCCAGCAGCTTCGGCGGGCGTGAGGGCGAGCAGTACGTC.

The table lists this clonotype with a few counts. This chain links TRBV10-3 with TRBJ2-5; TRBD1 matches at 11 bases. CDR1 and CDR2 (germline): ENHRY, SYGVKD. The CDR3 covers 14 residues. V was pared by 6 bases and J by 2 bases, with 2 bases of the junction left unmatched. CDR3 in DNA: TGTGCCATCAGGGGGACAGGGGGGCAAGAGACCCAGTACTTC. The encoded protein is CAIRGTGGQETQYF.

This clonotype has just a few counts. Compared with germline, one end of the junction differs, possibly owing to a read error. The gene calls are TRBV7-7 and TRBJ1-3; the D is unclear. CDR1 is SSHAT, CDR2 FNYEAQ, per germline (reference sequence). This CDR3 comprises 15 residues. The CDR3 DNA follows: TGTGCTAGCAGCTTAGACGGACGGTCTGGAAACACCATATATTTT. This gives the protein CASSLDGRSGNTIYF.

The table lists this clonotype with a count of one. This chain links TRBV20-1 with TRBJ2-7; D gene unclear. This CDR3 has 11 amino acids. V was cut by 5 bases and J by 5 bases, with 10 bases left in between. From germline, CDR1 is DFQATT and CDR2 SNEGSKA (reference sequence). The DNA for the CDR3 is TGCAGTGCTCGAAGGGAACACGAGCAGTACTTC. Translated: CSARREHEQYF.

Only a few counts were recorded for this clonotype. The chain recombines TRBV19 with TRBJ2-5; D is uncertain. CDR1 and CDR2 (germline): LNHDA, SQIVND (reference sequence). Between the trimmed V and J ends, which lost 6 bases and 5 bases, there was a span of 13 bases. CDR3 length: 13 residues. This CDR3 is CASSPAGRETQYF. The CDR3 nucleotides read TGTGCCAGTAGCCCGGCAGGACGGGAGACCCAGTACTTC.

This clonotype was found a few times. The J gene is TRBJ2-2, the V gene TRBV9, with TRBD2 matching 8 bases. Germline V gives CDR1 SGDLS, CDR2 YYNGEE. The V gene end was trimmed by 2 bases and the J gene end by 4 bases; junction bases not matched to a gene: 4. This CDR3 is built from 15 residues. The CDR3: CASSVNSGATGELFF. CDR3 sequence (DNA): TGTGCCAGCAGCGTCAATAGCGGGGCCACCGGGGAGCTGTTTTTT.

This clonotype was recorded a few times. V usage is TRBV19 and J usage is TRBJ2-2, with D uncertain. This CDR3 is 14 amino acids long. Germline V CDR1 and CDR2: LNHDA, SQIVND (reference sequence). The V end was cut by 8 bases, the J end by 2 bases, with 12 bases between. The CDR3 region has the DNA TGTGCCAGTCACCCTAACCCTAACACCGGGGAGCTGTTTTTT. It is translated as CASHPNPNTGELFF.

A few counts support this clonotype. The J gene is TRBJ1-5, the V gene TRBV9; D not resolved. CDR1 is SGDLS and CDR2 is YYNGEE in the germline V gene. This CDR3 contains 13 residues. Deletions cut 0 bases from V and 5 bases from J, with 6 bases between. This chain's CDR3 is CASSVDPDQPQHF. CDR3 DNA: TGTGCCAGCAGCGTAGATCCGGATCAGCCCCAGCATTTT.

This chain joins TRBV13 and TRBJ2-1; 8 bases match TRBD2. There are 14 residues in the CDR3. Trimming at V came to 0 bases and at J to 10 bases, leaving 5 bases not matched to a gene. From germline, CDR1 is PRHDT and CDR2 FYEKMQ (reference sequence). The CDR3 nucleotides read TGTGCCAGCAGCTTAGGGCTAGCGGGTGGAGAGCAGTTCTTC. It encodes CASSLGLAGGEQFF. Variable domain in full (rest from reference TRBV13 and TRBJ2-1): AAGVIQSPRHLIKEKRETATLKCYPIPRHDTVYWYQQGPGQDPQFLISFYEKMQSDKGSIPDRFSAQQFSDYHSELNMSSLELGDSALYFCASSLGLAGGEQFFGPGTRLTVL.

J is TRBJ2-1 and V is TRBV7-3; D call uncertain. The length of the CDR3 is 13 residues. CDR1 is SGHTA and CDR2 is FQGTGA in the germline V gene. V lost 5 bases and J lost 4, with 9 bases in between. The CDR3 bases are TGTGCCAGCAGCATCTACCGTTACAATGAGCAGTTCTTC. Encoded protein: CASSIYRYNEQFF.

DNA of the CDR3: TGTGCCAGCAGCTTAGAAGGGGGCCAGAGGCCCCAGCATTTT. This sequence encodes CASSLEGGQRPQHF. This rearrangement joins TRBV7-2 to TRBJ1-5; 7 nucleotides agree with TRBD1. Per germline, CDR1 SGHTA and CDR2 FQGNSA. With 1 base clipped from V and 9 bases from J, the junction kept 6 bases outside the gene matches. This CDR3 is 14 amino acids long.

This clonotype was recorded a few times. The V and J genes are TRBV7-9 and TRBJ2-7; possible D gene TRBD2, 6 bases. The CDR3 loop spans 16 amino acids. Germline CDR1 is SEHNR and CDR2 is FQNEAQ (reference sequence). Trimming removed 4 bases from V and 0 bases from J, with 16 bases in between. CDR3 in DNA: TGTGCCAGCAGCTCATCGACACTCGGGGGCTCCTACGAGCAGTACGTC. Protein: CASSSSTLGGSYEQYV.

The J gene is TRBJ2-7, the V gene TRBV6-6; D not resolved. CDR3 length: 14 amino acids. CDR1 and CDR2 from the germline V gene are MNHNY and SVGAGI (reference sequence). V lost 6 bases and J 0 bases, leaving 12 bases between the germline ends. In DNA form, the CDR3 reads TGTGCCAGCAGCTATGGACGGAGCTCCTACGAGCAGTACGTC. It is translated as CASSYGRSSYEQYV.

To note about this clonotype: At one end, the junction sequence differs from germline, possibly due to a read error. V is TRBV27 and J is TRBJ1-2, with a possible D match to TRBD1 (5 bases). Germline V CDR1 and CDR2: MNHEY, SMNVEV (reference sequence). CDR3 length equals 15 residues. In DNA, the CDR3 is TGTGTCAGCACCTCCAGGGACGGCGGCCCCTATGGCTACACCTTC. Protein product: CVSTSRDGGPYGYTF.

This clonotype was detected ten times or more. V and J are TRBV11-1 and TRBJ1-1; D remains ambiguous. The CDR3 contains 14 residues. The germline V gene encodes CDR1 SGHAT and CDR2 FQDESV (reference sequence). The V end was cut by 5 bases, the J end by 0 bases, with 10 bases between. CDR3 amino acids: CASSPVRVNTEAFF. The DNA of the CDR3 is TGTGCCAGCAGCCCAGTGAGGGTGAACACTGAAGCTTTCTTT.

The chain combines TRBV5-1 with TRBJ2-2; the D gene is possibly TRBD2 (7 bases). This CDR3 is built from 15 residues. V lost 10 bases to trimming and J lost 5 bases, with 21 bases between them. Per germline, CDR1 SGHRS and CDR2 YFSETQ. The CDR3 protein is CAGTLSGGHTGELFF. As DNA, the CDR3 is TGCGCCGGGACTTTATCGGGGGGCCATACCGGGGAGCTGTTTTTT.

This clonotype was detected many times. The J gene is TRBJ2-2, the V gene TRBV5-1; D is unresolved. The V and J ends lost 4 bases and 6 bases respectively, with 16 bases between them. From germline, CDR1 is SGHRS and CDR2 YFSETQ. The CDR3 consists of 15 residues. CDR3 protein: CASSGIGFGSGELFF. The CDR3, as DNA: TGCGCCAGCAGCGGGATAGGGTTCGGGTCCGGGGAGCTGTTTTTT.

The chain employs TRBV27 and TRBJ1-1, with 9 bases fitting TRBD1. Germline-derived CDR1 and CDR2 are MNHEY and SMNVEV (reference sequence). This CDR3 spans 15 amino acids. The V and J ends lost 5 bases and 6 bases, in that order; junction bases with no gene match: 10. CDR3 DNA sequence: TGTGCCAGCAGTACCCCCGGGACAGGGAGATCTGAAGCTTTCTTT. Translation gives CASSTPGTGRSEAFF.

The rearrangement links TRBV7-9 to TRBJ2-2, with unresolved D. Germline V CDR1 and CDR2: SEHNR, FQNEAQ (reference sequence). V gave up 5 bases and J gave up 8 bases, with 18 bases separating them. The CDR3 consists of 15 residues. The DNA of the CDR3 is TGTGCCAGCAGCCCGCCGGGCTCCGTTTTGGGGGAGCTGTTTTTT. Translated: CASSPPGSVLGELFF.

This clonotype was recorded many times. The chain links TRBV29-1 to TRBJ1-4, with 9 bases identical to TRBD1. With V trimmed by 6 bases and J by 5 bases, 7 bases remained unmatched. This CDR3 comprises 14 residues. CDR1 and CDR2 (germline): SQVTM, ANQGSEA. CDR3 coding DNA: TGCAGCGTCGGAGGGGGACAGGGAAATGAAAAACTGTTTTTT. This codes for CSVGGGQGNEKLFF.